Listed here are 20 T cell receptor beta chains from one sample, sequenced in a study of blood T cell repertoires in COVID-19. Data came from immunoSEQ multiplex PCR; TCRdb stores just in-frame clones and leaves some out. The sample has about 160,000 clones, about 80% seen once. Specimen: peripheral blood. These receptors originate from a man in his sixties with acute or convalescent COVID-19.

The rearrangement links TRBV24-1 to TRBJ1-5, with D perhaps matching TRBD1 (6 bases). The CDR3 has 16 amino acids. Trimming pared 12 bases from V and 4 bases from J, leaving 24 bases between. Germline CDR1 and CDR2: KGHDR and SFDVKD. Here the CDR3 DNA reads TGTGCCCCTCGTAGGCAGGGGAAGAATTTGAATCAGCCCCAGCATTTT. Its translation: CAPRRQGKNLNQPQHF.

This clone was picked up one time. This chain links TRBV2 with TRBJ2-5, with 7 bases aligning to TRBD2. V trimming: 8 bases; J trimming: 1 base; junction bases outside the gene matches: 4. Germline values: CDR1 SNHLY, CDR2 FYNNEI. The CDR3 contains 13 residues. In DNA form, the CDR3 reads TGTGCCAGCCAGGGAGGGGCCCAAGAGACCCAGTACTTC. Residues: CASQGGAQETQYF. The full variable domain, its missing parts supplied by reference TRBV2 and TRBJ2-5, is EPEVTQTPSHQVTQMGQEVILRCVPISNHLYFYWYRQILGQKVEFLVSFYNNEISEKSEIFDDQFSVERPDGSNFTLKIRSTKLEDSAMYFCASQGGAQETQYFGPGTRLLVL.

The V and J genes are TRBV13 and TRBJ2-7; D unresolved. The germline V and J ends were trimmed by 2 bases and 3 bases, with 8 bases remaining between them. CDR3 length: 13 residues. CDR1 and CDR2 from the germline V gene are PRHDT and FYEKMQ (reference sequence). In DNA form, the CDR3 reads TGTGCCAGCAGCTTACAAACAAACTACGAGCAGTACTTC. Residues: CASSLQTNYEQYF.

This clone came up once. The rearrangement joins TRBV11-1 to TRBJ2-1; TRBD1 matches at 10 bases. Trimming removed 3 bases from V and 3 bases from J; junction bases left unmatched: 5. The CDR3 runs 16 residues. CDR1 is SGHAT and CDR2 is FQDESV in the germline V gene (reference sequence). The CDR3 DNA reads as TGTGCCAGCAGCTTTTGGAGGGACAGGGGCTACAATGAGCAGTTCTTC. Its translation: CASSFWRDRGYNEQFF. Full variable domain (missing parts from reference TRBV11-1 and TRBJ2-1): EAEVAQSPRYKITEKSQAVAFWCDPISGHATLYWYRQILGQGPELLVQFQDESVVDDSQLPKDRFSAERLKGVDSTLKIQPAELGDSAMYLCASSFWRDRGYNEQFFGPGTRLTVL.

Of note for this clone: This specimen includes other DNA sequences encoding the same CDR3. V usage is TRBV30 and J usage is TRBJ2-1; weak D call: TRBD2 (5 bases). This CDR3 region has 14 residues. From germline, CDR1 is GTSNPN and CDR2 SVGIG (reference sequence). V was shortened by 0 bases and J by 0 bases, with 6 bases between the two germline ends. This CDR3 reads CAWSVGSSYNEQFF. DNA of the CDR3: TGTGCCTGGAGTGTGGGGAGCTCCTACAATGAGCAGTTCTTC. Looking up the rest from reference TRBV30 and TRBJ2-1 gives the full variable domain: SQTIHQWPATLVQPVGSPLSLECTVEGTSNPNLYWYRQAAGRGLQLLFYSVGIGQISSEVPQNLSASRPQDRQFILSSKKLLLSDSGFYLCAWSVGSSYNEQFFGPGTRLTVL.

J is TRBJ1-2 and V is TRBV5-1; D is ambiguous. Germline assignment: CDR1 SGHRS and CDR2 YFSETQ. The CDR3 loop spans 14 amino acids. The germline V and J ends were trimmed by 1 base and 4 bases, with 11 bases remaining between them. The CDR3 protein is CASSLSDSLYGYTF. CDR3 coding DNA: TGCGCCAGCAGCTTGTCAGATAGCCTCTATGGCTACACCTTC.

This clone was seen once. The DNA of the CDR3 is TGTGCCAGCACCGGGCAGGGCAACACTGAAGCTTTCTTT. This translates into CASTGQGNTEAFF. V and J are TRBV2 and TRBJ1-1, with a weak D call TRBD1 (5 bases). CDR3 size: 13 residues. V was trimmed by 7 bases and J by 2 bases, leaving 11 bases between them. Germline lookup yields CDR1 SNHLY and CDR2 FYNNEI.

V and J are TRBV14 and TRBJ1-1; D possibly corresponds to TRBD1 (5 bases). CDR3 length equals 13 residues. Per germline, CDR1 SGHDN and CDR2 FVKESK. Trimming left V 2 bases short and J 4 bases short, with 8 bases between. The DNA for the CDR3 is TGTGCCAGCAGCCAACAGGGAGGCACTGAAGCTTTCTTT. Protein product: CASSQQGGTEAFF.

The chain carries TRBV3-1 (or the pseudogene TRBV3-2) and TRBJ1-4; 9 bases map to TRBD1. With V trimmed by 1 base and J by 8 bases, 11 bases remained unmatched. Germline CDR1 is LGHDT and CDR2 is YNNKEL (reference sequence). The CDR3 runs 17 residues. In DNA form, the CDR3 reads TGTGCCAGCAGCCAAGGTTGGGGACAGGGTCTAAGGGAAAAACTGTTTTTT. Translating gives CASSQGWGQGLREKLFF.

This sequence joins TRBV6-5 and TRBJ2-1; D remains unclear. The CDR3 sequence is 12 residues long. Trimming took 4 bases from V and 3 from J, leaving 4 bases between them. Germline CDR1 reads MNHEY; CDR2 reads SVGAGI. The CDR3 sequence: CASSSGYNEQFF. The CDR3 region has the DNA TGTGCCAGCAGTTCGGGCTACAATGAGCAGTTCTTC.

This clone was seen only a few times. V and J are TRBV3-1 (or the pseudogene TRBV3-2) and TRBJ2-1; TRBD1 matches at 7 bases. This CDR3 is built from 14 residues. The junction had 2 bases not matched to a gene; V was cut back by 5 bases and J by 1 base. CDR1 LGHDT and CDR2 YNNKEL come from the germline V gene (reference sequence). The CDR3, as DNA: TGTGCCAGCAGCGTGACAGGGTCCTACAATGAGCAGTTCTTC. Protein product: CASSVTGSYNEQFF.

This CDR3 reads CASSPDRGGKNIQYF. CDR3 nucleotides: TGCGCCAGCAGCCCGGATCGCGGGGGTAAAAACATTCAGTACTTC. The V call is TRBV5-1, the J call TRBJ2-4; 7 bases fit TRBD2. Trimming removed 4 bases from V and 4 bases from J; junction bases left unmatched: 8. CDR1 is SGHRS and CDR2 is YFSETQ in the germline V gene. This CDR3 has 15 residues.

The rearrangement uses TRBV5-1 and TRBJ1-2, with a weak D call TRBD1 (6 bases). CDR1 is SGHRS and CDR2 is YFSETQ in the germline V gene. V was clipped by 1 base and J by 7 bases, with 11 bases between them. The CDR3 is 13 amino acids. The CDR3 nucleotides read TGCGCCAGCAGCTTGCGGGACACTGGTGGCTACACCTTC. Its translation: CASSLRDTGGYTF.

For the CDR3, the DNA is TGCGCCAGCAGCTTAAGGGGGCGGAAGGAATGGGACAATGAGCAGTTCTTC. Translation gives CASSLRGRKEWDNEQFF. This sequence joins TRBV5-1 and TRBJ2-1; 7 nucleotides line up with TRBD1. CDR3 length equals 17 residues. Germline trimming cut 2 bases from V and 5 bases from J; bases unmatched to any gene: 13. CDR1 is SGHRS, CDR2 YFSETQ, per germline.

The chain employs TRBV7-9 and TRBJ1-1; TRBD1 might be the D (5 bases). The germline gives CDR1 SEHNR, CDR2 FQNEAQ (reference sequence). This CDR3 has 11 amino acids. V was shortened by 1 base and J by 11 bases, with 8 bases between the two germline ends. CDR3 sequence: CASSLGQTAFF. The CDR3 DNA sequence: TGTGCCAGCAGCTTAGGACAGACGGCTTTCTTT.

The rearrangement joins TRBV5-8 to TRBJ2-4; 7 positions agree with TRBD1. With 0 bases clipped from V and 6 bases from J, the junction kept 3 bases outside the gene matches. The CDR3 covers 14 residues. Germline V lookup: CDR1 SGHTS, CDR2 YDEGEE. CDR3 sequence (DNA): TGTGCCAGCAGCTTGGTAGGGGGCGGAAACATTCAGTACTTC. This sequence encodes CASSLVGGGNIQYF.

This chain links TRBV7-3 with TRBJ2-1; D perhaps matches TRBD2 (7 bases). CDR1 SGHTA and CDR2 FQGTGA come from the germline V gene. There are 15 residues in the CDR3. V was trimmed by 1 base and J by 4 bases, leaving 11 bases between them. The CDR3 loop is CASSLSGGPYNEQFF. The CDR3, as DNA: TGTGCCAGCAGCTTAAGCGGGGGCCCTTACAATGAGCAGTTCTTC.

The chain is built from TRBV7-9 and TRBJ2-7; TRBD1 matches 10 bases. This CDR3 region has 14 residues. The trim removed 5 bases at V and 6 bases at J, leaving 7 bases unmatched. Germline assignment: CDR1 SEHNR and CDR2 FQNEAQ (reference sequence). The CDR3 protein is CASSQSGTGVEQYF. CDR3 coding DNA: TGTGCCAGCAGCCAGTCCGGGACAGGGGTCGAGCAGTACTTC.

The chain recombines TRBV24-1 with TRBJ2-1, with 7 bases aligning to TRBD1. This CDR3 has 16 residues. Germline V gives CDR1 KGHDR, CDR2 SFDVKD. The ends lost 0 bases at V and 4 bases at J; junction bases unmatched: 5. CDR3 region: CATSDLGDRSYNEQFF. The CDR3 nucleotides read TGTGCCACCAGTGATTTGGGGGACAGAAGTTACAATGAGCAGTTCTTC.

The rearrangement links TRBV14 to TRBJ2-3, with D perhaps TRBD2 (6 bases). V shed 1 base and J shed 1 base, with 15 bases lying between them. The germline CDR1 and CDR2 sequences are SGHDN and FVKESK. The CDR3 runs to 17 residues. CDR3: CASSQAPPQRGTDTQYF. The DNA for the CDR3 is TGTGCCAGCAGCCAAGCGCCCCCCCAGCGGGGCACAGATACGCAGTATTTT. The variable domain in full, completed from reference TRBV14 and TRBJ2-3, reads EAGVTQFPSHSVIEKGQTVTLRCDPISGHDNLYWYRRVMGKEIKFLLHFVKESKQDESGMPNNRFLAERTGGTYSTLKVQPAELEDSGVYFCASSQAPPQRGTDTQYFGPGTRLTVL.